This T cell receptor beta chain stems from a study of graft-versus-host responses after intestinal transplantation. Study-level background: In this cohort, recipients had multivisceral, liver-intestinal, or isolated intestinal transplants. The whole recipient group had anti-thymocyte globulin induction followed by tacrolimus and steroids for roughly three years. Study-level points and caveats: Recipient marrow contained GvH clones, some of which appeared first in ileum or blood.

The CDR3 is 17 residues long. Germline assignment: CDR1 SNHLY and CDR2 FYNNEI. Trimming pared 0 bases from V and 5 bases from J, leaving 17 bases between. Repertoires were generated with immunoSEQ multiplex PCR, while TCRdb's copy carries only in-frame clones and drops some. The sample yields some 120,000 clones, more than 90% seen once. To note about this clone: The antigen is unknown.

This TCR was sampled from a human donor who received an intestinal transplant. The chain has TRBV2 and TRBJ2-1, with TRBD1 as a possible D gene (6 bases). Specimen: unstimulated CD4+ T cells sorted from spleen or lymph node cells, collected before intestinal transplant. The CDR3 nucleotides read TGTGCCAGCAGTGAAGCGCTAGTCAGGGGTATCGACAATGAGCAGTTCTTC. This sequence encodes CASSEALVRGIDNEQFF.